The 9 T cell receptor beta chains presented below share a single source sample, sequenced in a study of blood T cells in healthy people across ages. Primed by a sample-barcoded 5' primer and a J-beta primer mix, a second PCR proceeded for about 6 to 12 cycles. TCRdb re-called the 5' RACE reads with MiXCR, one entry per CDR3 protein. This table holds 700,000 or so distinct CDR3 sequences, 20% to 25% found once. The sample comprised blood. The receptors stem from an older man in good health.

The chain joins TRBV7-2 to TRBJ2-3; 8 bases match TRBD2. The germline V gene encodes CDR1 SGHTA and CDR2 FQGNSA. This CDR3 region has 16 residues. The junction had 3 bases not matched to a gene; V was cut back by 1 base and J by 0 bases. CDR3 nucleotides: TGTGCCAGCAGCTTAGGGGCGGGGGGTAGCACAGATACGCAGTATTTT. Translating it yields CASSLGAGGSTDTQYF.

This clonotype was found a few times. The chain is built from TRBV28 and TRBJ1-2, with D perhaps TRBD1 (6 bases). CDR1 and CDR2 (germline): MDHEN, SYDVKM. The CDR3 has 11 residues. V was cut by 9 bases and J by 6 bases, with 11 bases left in between. The CDR3 DNA sequence: TGTGCCAGTACAGGGTGGGATGGCTACACCTTC. It specifies CASTGWDGYTF.

Note on this clonotype: The conserved final phenylalanine or tryptophan is absent from the CDR3, which likely points to a read error. The CDR3 here is CASTSRGGETDAQYS. The CDR3 DNA sequence: TGTGCCAGCACTTCTCGGGGCGGGGAGACAGATGCGCAGTATTCT. J is TRBJ2-3 and V is TRBV12-3 or TRBV12-4; D perhaps matches TRBD2 (6 bases). CDR3 size: 15 residues.

The sample holds one count of this clonotype. This chain connects TRBV5-1 to TRBJ1-2; TRBD1 matches at 12 bases. Germline lookup yields CDR1 SGHRS and CDR2 YFSETQ. The CDR3 runs 16 residues. The J segment lost 6 bases and the V segment lost 4 bases, leaving 10 bases of the junction unmatched. The CDR3 DNA sequence: TGCGCCAGCAGCCCTACCGGGACAGGGGGCGGTGATGGCTACACCTTC. Amino acid sequence: CASSPTGTGGGDGYTF.

This clonotype showed up just a few times. This sequence joins TRBV7-9 and TRBJ1-1; the D gene is possibly TRBD1 (6 bases). V lost 9 bases and J 5 bases, leaving 19 bases between the germline ends. In germline, CDR1 is SEHNR, CDR2 FQNEAQ (reference sequence). The CDR3 sequence is 14 residues long. This chain's CDR3 is CASLHGGGGTEAFF. In DNA form, the CDR3 reads TGTGCCAGTCTCCACGGGGGGGGCGGAACTGAAGCTTTCTTT.

In the case of this clonotype: At one end, the junction sequence differs from germline, possibly due to a read error. The CDR3 loop reads CASSLGSGPSTEAFF. The CDR3 DNA reads TGCGCCAGCAGCTTAGGATCAGGGCCCAGCACTGAAGCTTTCTTT. The rearrangement links TRBV7-9 to TRBJ1-1; possible D gene TRBD1, 5 bases. The CDR3 sequence is 15 residues long. Germline lookup yields CDR1 SEHNR and CDR2 FQNEAQ (reference sequence). The full variable domain, with the rest looked up from reference TRBV7-9 and TRBJ1-1, is DTGVSQNPRHKITKRGQNVTFRCDPISEHNRLYWYRQTLGQGPEFLTYFQNEAQLEKSRLLSDRFSAERPKGSFSTLEIQRTEQGDSAMYLCASSLGSGPSTEAFFGQGTRLTVV.

This clonotype was seen ten or more times. The V call is TRBV11-2, the J call TRBJ2-3; D is uncertain. V lost 3 bases and J lost 5, with 12 bases in between. Germline V gene data show CDR1 as SGHAT and CDR2 as FQNNGV. The length of the CDR3 is 14 residues. DNA of the CDR3: TGTGCCAGCAGCTTCCGACTTCTAGGAGATACGCAGTATTTT. This translates into CASSFRLLGDTQYF.

This clonotype was detected many times. V usage is TRBV5-1 and J usage is TRBJ2-1, with 14 bases identical to TRBD2. The CDR3 has 16 residues. Trimming cost V 4 bases and J 8 bases; bases outside gene matches: 8. The V gene's germline CDR1 is SGHRS and CDR2 YFSETQ. The CDR3 DNA is TGCGCCAGCAGCATCGGGACTAGCGGGAGTTTAGATGAGCAGTTCTTC. Amino acids: CASSIGTSGSLDEQFF.

This clonotype was detected a few times. The V and J genes are TRBV20-1 and TRBJ1-2; D gene uncertain. Germline CDR1 reads DFQATT; CDR2 reads SNEGSKA (reference sequence). Trimming removed 0 bases at V and 5 bases at J, with 19 bases between. This CDR3 is 16 amino acids long. In DNA form, the CDR3 reads TGCAGTGCTAGAGATCTGTCTCATGGCGGGATTTATGGCTACACCTTC. Protein sequence: CSARDLSHGGIYGYTF.